Following are 27 T cell receptor beta chains from one sample sequenced in a study of blood T cell repertoires in COVID-19. The method was immunoSEQ multiplex PCR; TCRdb's version includes in-frame clones alone and lacks a portion of them. The sample includes roughly 80,000 clones, roughly 82% seen only once; the top ten take just over 20%. The sequencing sample was made of peripheral blood. These receptors all stem from a human donor in a cohort sampled during active COVID-19.

The rearrangement joins TRBV29-1 to TRBJ1-4; D is uncertain. The V end was cut by 5 bases, the J end by 6 bases, with 4 bases between. Per germline, CDR1 SQVTM and CDR2 ANQGSEA. The CDR3 consists of 10 residues. The CDR3 loop reads CSVRDEKLFF. The CDR3 nucleotides read TGCAGCGTTCGGGATGAAAAACTGTTTTTT.

This chain links TRBV18 with TRBJ1-5, with 7 bases aligning to TRBD1. Trimming removed 3 bases from V and 4 bases from J; junction bases left unmatched: 0. CDR3 length: 13 residues. The germline V gene has CDR1 KGHSH and CDR2 LQKENI. DNA for the CDR3: TGTGCCAGCTCACCGGGACAGAATCAGCCCCAGCATTTT. Protein sequence: CASSPGQNQPQHF.

This chain uses TRBV5-1 with TRBJ1-1, with a weak D call TRBD1 (6 bases). CDR1 is SGHRS and CDR2 is YFSETQ in the germline V gene. The V gene lost 3 bases and the J gene lost 0 bases, with 9 bases spanning the gap. This CDR3 comprises 14 residues. The CDR3 sequence is CASSSDSLNTEAFF. CDR3 nucleotides: TGCGCCAGCAGCTCGGACAGCTTGAACACTGAAGCTTTCTTT.

In this sample, this clone turned up a few times. This sequence joins TRBV6-5 and TRBJ2-7; 9 bases align to TRBD2. V trimming: 6 bases; J trimming: 1 base; junction bases outside the gene matches: 7. Germline-derived CDR1 and CDR2 are MNHEY and SVGAGI. The CDR3 extends over 15 amino acids. In nucleotides, the CDR3 is TGTGCCAGCAGGTCAGCGGGGGGTGGGTCCTACGAGCAGTACTTC. Translation gives CASRSAGGGSYEQYF.

As DNA, the CDR3 is TGCGCCAGCAGGTCCCTTAACAGGGGGGAGCAGTTCTTC. Translated: CASRSLNRGEQFF. The V and J genes are TRBV5-1 and TRBJ2-1; 8 bases align to TRBD1. Trimming at V came to 5 bases and at J to 10 bases, leaving 8 bases not matched to a gene. The germline CDR1 and CDR2 sequences are SGHRS and YFSETQ. The CDR3 loop spans 13 amino acids.

The chain employs TRBV7-2 and TRBJ2-5; 10 bases are a match to TRBD2. There are 18 residues in the CDR3. Germline V lookup: CDR1 SGHTA, CDR2 FQGNSA. The trim removed 0 bases at V and 0 bases at J, leaving 7 bases unmatched. CDR3 amino acids: CASSLAPSGGPYQETQYF. CDR3 DNA sequence: TGTGCCAGCAGCTTAGCTCCTAGCGGGGGACCCTACCAAGAGACCCAGTACTTC.

This rearrangement joins TRBV18 to TRBJ2-3; perhaps TRBD2 as D (5 bases). The CDR3 spans 20 residues. Deletions cut 4 bases from V and 3 bases from J, with 29 bases between. Germline V gene sequence: CDR1 KGHSH, CDR2 LQKENI. CDR3 sequence (DNA): TGTGCCAGCTCACGGATCCCGACCAGAGGGAACTCTGCCCTTACAGATACGCAGTATTTT. Its protein product is CASSRIPTRGNSALTDTQYF.

Here the CDR3 DNA reads TGTGCCAGCAGACCTTTTACAGGGGCGCGCACTGAAGCTTTCTTT. Amino acid sequence: CASRPFTGARTEAFF. The chain employs TRBV7-9 and TRBJ1-1; 7 bases line up with TRBD1. J was trimmed by 4 bases and V by 6 bases; bases with no gene match: 11. CDR1 is SEHNR, CDR2 FQNEAQ, per germline (reference sequence). The CDR3 is 15 residues long.

This chain uses TRBV6-2 or TRBV6-3 with TRBJ1-1; D may be TRBD1 (6 bases). V lost 5 bases and J lost 4, with 14 bases in between. The CDR3 contains 14 residues. The germline gives CDR1 MNHEY, CDR2 SVGEGT. The DNA for the CDR3 is TGTGCCAGCAGTCCGCAGGGGAGGGGCACTGAAGCTTTCTTT. It codes for CASSPQGRGTEAFF.

This sequence joins TRBV5-1 and TRBJ2-3; possibly TRBD1 for D (6 bases). Germline V CDR1 and CDR2: SGHRS, YFSETQ. The CDR3 is 16 residues long. V gave up 3 bases and J gave up 2 bases, with 16 bases separating them. In nucleotides, the CDR3 is TGCGCCAGCAGCTCAGGGGACATCGCCGCCACAGATACGCAGTATTTT. This translates into CASSSGDIAATDTQYF.

This clone appeared once. The rearrangement joins TRBV28 to TRBJ1-2, with a tentative D call TRBD1 (5 bases). The CDR3 has 15 residues. V was shortened by 5 bases and J by 8 bases, with 21 bases between the two germline ends. Germline CDR1 and CDR2: MDHEN and SYDVKM. The CDR3 DNA follows: TGTGCCAGCAGTCCCCCCGTCGGGGGGGGAAGAGGCTACACCTTC. Translation gives CASSPPVGGGRGYTF.

The rearrangement uses TRBV4-1 and TRBJ2-3; the D is unclear. CDR1 and CDR2 from the germline V gene are MGHRA and YSYEKL. The V end was cut by 1 base, the J end by 0 bases, with 8 bases between. The CDR3 loop spans 15 amino acids. DNA for the CDR3: TGCGCCAGCAGCCAAGTGAGCTCCAGCACAGATACGCAGTATTTT. Its protein product is CASSQVSSSTDTQYF.

The DNA for the CDR3 is TGTGCCAGCTCACCACAGGCGGGGGCCGGGGAGACCCAGTACTTC. Its protein product is CASSPQAGAGETQYF. The chain links TRBV18 to TRBJ2-5; tentative D call: TRBD2 (7 bases). Germline V gene lookup returns CDR1 KGHSH and CDR2 LQKENI. The CDR3 is 15 residues long. Trimming shortened V by 1 base and J by 5 bases, and 14 bases separated the two germline ends.

The chain joins TRBV5-1 to TRBJ1-2, with D possibly being TRBD1 (5 bases). V gave up 0 bases and J gave up 0 bases, with 12 bases separating them. The CDR3 is 16 amino acids. CDR1 and CDR2 from the germline V gene are SGHRS and YFSETQ. CDR3 DNA: TGCGCCAGCAGCTTGGGGGCAGGGAGGGCTAACTATGGCTACACCTTC. This codes for CASSLGAGRANYGYTF.

J is TRBJ2-1 and V is TRBV29-1, with 10 bases aligning to TRBD1. Germline V CDR1 and CDR2: SQVTM, ANQGSEA. The CDR3 covers 15 residues. Trimming at V came to 5 bases and at J to 6 bases, leaving 10 bases not matched to a gene. As DNA, the CDR3 is TGCAGCGTTCCGACAGGGGGCTTCCGTTTCAATGAGCAGTTCTTC. This encodes CSVPTGGFRFNEQFF.

The CDR3 is CASSQRTPYSNQPQHF. As DNA, the CDR3 is TGTGCCAGCAGCCAAAGGACACCCTATAGCAATCAGCCCCAGCATTTT. The V gene is TRBV3-1 (or the pseudogene TRBV3-2), the J gene TRBJ1-5; weak D call: TRBD1 (5 bases). With 2 bases removed from V and 0 bases from J, the gap between germline ends came to 11 bases. CDR3 length: 16 residues. Germline CDR1 LGHDT, CDR2 YNNKEL (reference sequence).

J is TRBJ2-3 and V is TRBV5-1, with 9 bases fitting TRBD2. J was trimmed by 0 bases and V by 1 base; bases with no gene match: 3. In germline, CDR1 is SGHRS, CDR2 YFSETQ. The CDR3 spans 16 residues. The CDR3 bases are TGCGCCAGCAGCTTGCTTAGCGGGGGAAGCACAGATACGCAGTATTTT. Residues: CASSLLSGGSTDTQYF.

The chain couples TRBV19 to TRBJ2-5, with 7 bases that match TRBD1. The J segment lost 5 bases and the V segment lost 6 bases, leaving 12 bases of the junction unmatched. Germline lookup yields CDR1 LNHDA and CDR2 SQIVND (reference sequence). The CDR3 runs to 15 residues. CDR3 nucleotides: TGTGCCAGTAGCCCTCAGGCAGGGGGTAAGGAGACCCAGTACTTC. The encoded protein is CASSPQAGGKETQYF.

The rearrangement joins TRBV5-6 to TRBJ2-2, with D possibly being TRBD1 (6 bases). The germline V and J ends were trimmed by 7 bases and 5 bases, with 18 bases remaining between them. Per germline, CDR1 SGHDT and CDR2 YYEEEE. The CDR3 runs 15 residues. The CDR3 here is CASLSGGWGTGELFF. DNA for the CDR3: TGTGCCAGCTTGAGTGGGGGCTGGGGGACCGGGGAGCTGTTTTTT.

This chain links TRBV4-1 with TRBJ2-3; tentative D call: TRBD2 (7 bases). The CDR3 totals 17 residues. V gave up 0 bases and J gave up 3 bases, with 16 bases separating them. Germline CDR1 MGHRA, CDR2 YSYEKL. CDR3 in DNA: TGCGCCAGCAGCCAAGATGGGAGTGGGGGGGCAACAGATACGCAGTATTTT. Translation: CASSQDGSGGATDTQYF.

The rearrangement links TRBV19 to TRBJ1-2; TRBD1 matches at 7 bases. Per the germline V gene, CDR1 is LNHDA and CDR2 is SQIVND (reference sequence). The CDR3 runs to 16 residues. V shed 6 bases, J shed 3 bases, and the junction held 13 bases outside the gene matches. The CDR3 nucleotides read TGTGCCAGTAGCGAATGGACAGGACGAGAACACTATGGCTACACCTTC. This codes for CASSEWTGREHYGYTF.

The J gene is TRBJ2-1, the V gene TRBV10-2; D gene ambiguous. The CDR3 has 11 amino acids. The V end lost 6 bases, the J end lost 7 bases, and 7 bases lay between the germline ends. Germline values: CDR1 WSHSY, CDR2 SAAADI. CDR3 in amino acids: CASSQLNEQFF. DNA for the CDR3: TGCGCCAGCAGCCAGTTAAATGAGCAGTTCTTC.

This chain connects TRBV10-3 to TRBJ2-5; 8 bases match TRBD2. Germline values: CDR1 ENHRY, CDR2 SYGVKD. Trimming took 6 bases from V and 2 from J; bases not matched to a gene: 5. There are 14 residues in the CDR3. CDR3: CAISPGGTQETQYF. The DNA for the CDR3 is TGTGCCATCAGCCCGGGGGGGACTCAAGAGACCCAGTACTTC.

The chain links TRBV18 to TRBJ1-1; 7 positions agree with TRBD1. Germline lookup yields CDR1 KGHSH and CDR2 LQKENI. The CDR3 is 14 amino acids. With 0 bases clipped from V and 6 bases from J, the junction kept 4 bases outside the gene matches. Written as DNA, the CDR3 is TGTGCCAGCTCACCACCGACAGGGTATTCTGAAGCTTTCTTT. This gives the protein CASSPPTGYSEAFF. Full variable domain (missing parts from reference TRBV18 and TRBJ1-1): NAGVMQNPRHLVRRRGQEARLRCSPMKGHSHVYWYRQLPEEGLKFMVYLQKENIIDESGMPKERFSAEFPKEGPSILRIQQVVRGDSAAYFCASSPPTGYSEAFFGQGTRLTVV.

This clone is labeled medium-sized. The chain recombines TRBV19 with TRBJ1-3; D perhaps matches TRBD1 (6 bases). The CDR3 has 14 residues. V shed 5 bases and J shed 1 base, with 9 bases lying between them. CDR1 and CDR2 from the germline V gene are LNHDA and SQIVND (reference sequence). CDR3 in DNA: TGTGCCAGTAGTCGGGGGGCTTCTGGAAACACCATATATTTT. It encodes CASSRGASGNTIYF.

The chain is built from TRBV28 and TRBJ2-7, with 7 positions matching TRBD2. Germline-derived CDR1 and CDR2 are MDHEN and SYDVKM. The J segment lost 4 bases and the V segment lost 4 bases, leaving 10 bases of the junction unmatched. The CDR3 is 15 amino acids. CDR3 sequence (DNA): TGTGCCAGCAGTTCCTATGGGACCGGGAGGTACGAGCAGTACTTC. This codes for CASSSYGTGRYEQYF.

The V call is TRBV12-3 or TRBV12-4, the J call TRBJ1-1; no clear D. V dropped 3 bases and J dropped 3 bases, with 2 bases sitting between them. The CDR3 contains 11 residues. The CDR3 loop is CASSFDTEAFF. In DNA, the CDR3 is TGTGCCAGCAGTTTCGACACTGAAGCTTTCTTT.